This T cell receptor (beta chain) was sequenced during a study of preoperative IRX-2 immunotherapy in early breast cancer. Profiled with immunoSEQ multiplex PCR; TCRdb holds only in-frame clones, not every one. Here the sample spans tens of thousands of clones, about nine tenths being singletons. Trimming pared 4 bases from V and 7 bases from J, leaving 11 bases between. The germline CDR1 and CDR2 sequences are MNHGY and SAAAGT. The CDR3 is made up of 13 amino acids. Stated treatment: preoperative locoregional IRX-2 cytokine immunotherapy. Preoperative locoregional IRX-2 cytokine immunotherapy was tested in the phase Ib source study.

Sequences were derived from tumor tissue, sampled after IRX-2 immunotherapy. The receptor was isolated from a human donor with breast cancer. The J gene is TRBJ1-5, the V gene TRBV6-8, with D perhaps matching TRBD1 (5 bases). CDR3 loop: CASSWGRDQPQHF. CDR3 sequence (DNA): TGTGCCAGCAGTTGGGGCAGAGACCAGCCCCAGCATTTT.